The rows below give T cell receptor beta chains drawn from one sample of a study of blood T cell repertoires in COVID-19. TCRdb keeps only in-frame clones here, not all; method: immunoSEQ multiplex PCR. Of tens of thousands of clones listed, roughly 87% are singletons. The specimen sequenced was peripheral blood. These receptors were collected from a human donor in a cohort sampled during active COVID-19. Each CDR3 is given with its conserved first and last residue. D genes are given only for firm matches. Clone size is shown for a subset of rows, as once, few, many or a class of expanded clone.

>TRBJ1-5|.|14|.|TRBV19
TGTGCCAGTAGTATCCCGGGGGGAAATCAGCCCCAGCATTTT
CASSIPGGNQPQHF
>TRBJ2-1|.|13|.|TRBV30
TGTGCCTGGAGGAATTCCGCCTTTGCGGAGAAGTTCTTC
CAWRNSAFAEKFF
>TRBJ2-3|.|16|.|TRBV19
TGTGCCAGTAGGCGCATACAGGGTTACAGCACAGATACGCAGTATTTT
CASRRIQGYSTDTQYF
>TRBJ1-1|.|15|.|TRBV27
TGTGCCAGCAGTTTACAGAGGCCAACGAACACTGAAGCTTTCTTT
CASSLQRPTNTEAFF
>TRBJ2-2|.|15|.|TRBV5-1
TGCGCCAGCAGCTCACTCAGGGATATCACCGGGGAGCTGTTTTTT
CASSSLRDITGELFF
>TRBJ2-2|.|12|.|TRBV10-3
TGTGCCATCACCTCAGGCACCGGGGAGCTGTTTTTT
CAITSGTGELFF
>TRBJ1-1|.|13|.|TRBV28
TGTGCCAGCAGTTTACCGGGAGACACTGAAGCTTTCTTT
CASSLPGDTEAFF
>TRBJ1-2|.|15|TRBD1|TRBV6-1
TGTGCCAGCAGTGAAAGCGTCAGGGGGCTCTCCGGCTACACCTTC
CASSESVRGLSGYTF
>TRBJ2-1|few|14|.|TRBV7-2
TGTGCCAGCAGCCGTCCTCTTGGGGGCGATGAGCAGTTCTTC
CASSRPLGGDEQFF
>TRBJ1-1|once|14|.|TRBV5-4
TGTGCCAGCAGCTTGACAGCTATGAACACTGAAGCTTTCTTT
CASSLTAMNTEAFF
>TRBJ1-2|.|12|TRBD1|TRBV9
TGTGCCAGCAGCGAGGGGGCTTATGGCTACACCTTC
CASSEGAYGYTF
>TRBJ1-2|.|11|.|TRBV20-1
TGCAGTGCTAGAGATTCTTATGGCTACACCTTC
CSARDSYGYTF
>TRBJ2-7|.|12|.|TRBV6-2/TRBV6-3
TGTGCCAGCAGTTCCCTAAAGTACGAGCAGTACTTC
CASSSLKYEQYF
>TRBJ1-2|.|17|.|TRBV3-1/TRBV3-2
TGTGCCAGCAGCCAAGCGGGCACAGGGACCCAAACTTATGGCTACACCTTC
CASSQAGTGTQTYGYTF
>TRBJ1-2|.|14|TRBD1|TRBV10-1
TGCGCCAGCAGTGAGACTAGACAGGGGGAAGGCTACACCTTC
CASSETRQGEGYTF
>TRBJ2-2|.|15|TRBD1|TRBV29-1
TGCAGCGTGAGCCGCGGGACAGGGTCCACCGGGGAGCTGTTTTTT
CSVSRGTGSTGELFF
>TRBJ2-1|.|13|TRBD1|TRBV11-3
TGTGCCAGCAGCCCTGACAGGGTAAATGAGCAGTTCTTC
CASSPDRVNEQFF
>TRBJ1-2|.|13|TRBD1|TRBV18
TGTGCCAGCTCTCATGGACAGGACTATGGCTACACCTTC
CASSHGQDYGYTF
>TRBJ2-7|.|14|.|TRBV6-1
TGTGCCAGCAGTGAACACACACCAACCTACGAGCAGTACTTC
CASSEHTPTYEQYF
>TRBJ2-7|.|14|.|TRBV6-2/TRBV6-3
TGTGCCAGCAGCCCGGCAGGGGCCGGCTACGAGCAGTACTTC
CASSPAGAGYEQYF
>TRBJ2-7|.|15|TRBD1|TRBV4-3
TGCGCCAGCAGCCAAGTTTTCACAGGGGGAGGCGAGCAGTACTTC
CASSQVFTGGGEQYF
>TRBJ1-6|.|14|.|TRBV4-2
TGTGCCAGCAGCCAAGAATCCGGGAACTCACCCCTCCACTTT
CASSQESGNSPLHF
>TRBJ2-1|.|15|TRBD2|TRBV2
TGTGCCAGCAGTGTTAAGCGGGGCTCCTACAATGAGCAGTTCTTC
CASSVKRGSYNEQFF
>TRBJ1-5|.|15|TRBD1|TRBV6-1
TGTGCCAGCAGTGAGGGACAGGGCGGCAATCAGCCCCAGCATTTT
CASSEGQGGNQPQHF
>TRBJ2-7|.|14|TRBD1|TRBV9
TGTGCCAGCAGCCCAACACAGGGGCCCTACGAGCAGTACTTC
CASSPTQGPYEQYF
>TRBJ2-1|.|15|TRBD2|TRBV7-2
TGTGCCAGCAGCCACAGACTAGCGGGAGGGGGTGAGCAGTTCTTC
CASSHRLAGGGEQFF
>TRBJ1-2|few|11|TRBD1|TRBV29-1
TGCAGCGTTGCCCACAGGGGCGGCTACACCTTC
CSVAHRGGYTF
>TRBJ1-5|.|13|.|TRBV18
TGTGCCAGCTCACCAACTCTCACTCAGCCCCAGCATTTT
CASSPTLTQPQHF
>TRBJ2-1|.|14|TRBD2|TRBV19
TGTGCCAGTAGTTCCCTCCGGGAGGTGAATGAGCAGTTCTTC
CASSSLREVNEQFF
>TRBJ1-6|.|15|.|TRBV2
TGTGCCAGCAGTGAGCGCAGGATGGATAATTCACCCCTCCACTTT
CASSERRMDNSPLHF
>TRBJ1-1|.|16|.|TRBV6-6
TGTGCCAGCAGGGCAGGGGCAGACTCCATGAACACTGAAGCTTTCTTT
CASRAGADSMNTEAFF
>TRBJ2-5|.|15|.|TRBV7-9
TGTGCCAGCAGCTCCCGGAGCTTAGATCAAGAGACCCAGTACTTC
CASSSRSLDQETQYF
>TRBJ2-5|.|16|.|TRBV6-2/TRBV6-3
TGTGCCAGCAGTGACACCCGAGCCCCAGGGCGAGAGACCCAGTACTTC
CASSDTRAPGRETQYF
>TRBJ2-3|.|16|.|TRBV25-1
TGTGCCAGCAGTCCCCCCCTCGGGAGTAGCACAGATACGCAGTATTTT
CASSPPLGSSTDTQYF
>TRBJ1-6|.|14|.|TRBV28
TGTGCCAGCAGTTTGGTCCACAATAATTCACCCCTCCACTTT
CASSLVHNNSPLHF
>TRBJ1-2|.|13|TRBD1|TRBV2
TGTGCCAGCAGGGACAGGGGACCAGGTGGCTACACCTTC
CASRDRGPGGYTF
>TRBJ1-6|.|14|.|TRBV27
TGTGCCAGCAGTCCCCAGGCAAATAATTCACCCCTCCACTTT
CASSPQANNSPLHF
>TRBJ2-3|.|18|.|TRBV10-3
TGTGCCATCAGTGGTACAGGGAGTGGCGGGAGAGGCGAGGATACGCAGTATTTT
CAISGTGSGGRGEDTQYF
>TRBJ2-7|.|14|.|TRBV7-9
TGTGCCAGCAGCTCGGTACAGGGCGCCTACGAGCAGTACTTC
CASSSVQGAYEQYF
>TRBJ2-1|.|17|TRBD2|TRBV10-2
TGCGCCAGCAGTGACGACACTAGCGGTAGCTCCTACAATGAGCAGTTCTTC
CASSDDTSGSSYNEQFF
>TRBJ2-7|.|12|.|TRBV6-1
TGTGCCAGCAGTGATCCCCCGTACGAGCAGTACTTC
CASSDPPYEQYF
>TRBJ2-2|.|15|TRBD2|TRBV7-2
TGTGCCAGCAGCTTAGTACTAGCGGGGCCCGGGGAGCTGTTTTTT
CASSLVLAGPGELFF
>TRBJ2-1|.|14|TRBD2|TRBV29-1
TGCAGCGTTGGAATGGGAGGGTGGGACAATGAGCAGTTCTTC
CSVGMGGWDNEQFF
>TRBJ2-7|.|14|TRBD2|TRBV14
TGTGCCAGCAGCCAAGAGTGGTCTAGCGGGATGTTGTACTTC
CASSQEWSSGMLYF
>TRBJ1-1|.|15|TRBD1|TRBV5-4
TGTGCCAGCAGCCTCGGGACAGGGGTGAACACTGAAGCTTTCTTT
CASSLGTGVNTEAFF
>TRBJ1-2|.|16|TRBD1|TRBV7-2
TGTGCCAGCAGCTTAGGGGGGACAGGAGCTAACTATGGCTACACCTTC
CASSLGGTGANYGYTF
>TRBJ2-2|.|15|.|TRBV3-1/TRBV3-2
TGTGCCAGCAGCCAAGGCCCCCGGTCCACCGGGGAGCTGTTTTTT
CASSQGPRSTGELFF
>TRBJ2-1|.|13|.|TRBV3-1/TRBV3-2
TGTGCCAGCAGCTATAGGGGTTTGGATGAGCAGTTCTTC
CASSYRGLDEQFF
>TRBJ1-4|.|16|.|TRBV3-1/TRBV3-2
TGTACCAGCAGCCAAGATCTATCCGGGAGGGGCGAAAAACTGTTTTTT
CTSSQDLSGRGEKLFF
>TRBJ2-7|.|14|TRBD2|TRBV5-8
TGTGCCAGCAGCTTTGGGGGGGATTACGAAGAGCAGTACTTC
CASSFGGDYEEQYF
>TRBJ2-5|.|13|.|TRBV5-1
TGCGCCAGCAGCTTGGGGGCACAAGAGACCCAGTACTTC
CASSLGAQETQYF
>TRBJ1-4|.|14|.|TRBV9
TGTGCCAGCAGCGTAGCTGTAGCTAATGAAAAACTGTTTTTT
CASSVAVANEKLFF
>TRBJ2-2|few|16|TRBD2|TRBV9
TGTGCCAGCAGCGTAGGTCTAGCGGGAAGGACCGGGGAGCTGTTTTTT
CASSVGLAGRTGELFF